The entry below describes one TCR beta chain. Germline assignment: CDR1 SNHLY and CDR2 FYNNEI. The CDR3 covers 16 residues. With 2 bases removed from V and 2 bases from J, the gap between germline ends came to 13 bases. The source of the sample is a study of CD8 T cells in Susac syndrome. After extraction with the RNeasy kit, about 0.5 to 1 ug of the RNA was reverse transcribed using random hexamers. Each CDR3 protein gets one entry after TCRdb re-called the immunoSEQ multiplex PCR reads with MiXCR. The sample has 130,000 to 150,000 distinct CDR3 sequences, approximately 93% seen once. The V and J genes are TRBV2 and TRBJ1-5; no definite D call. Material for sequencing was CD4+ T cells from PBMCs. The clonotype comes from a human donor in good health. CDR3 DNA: TGTGCCAGCAGTGAATACCAGGCCCTAGGCAATCAGCCCCAGCATTTT. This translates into CASSEYQALGNQPQHF.